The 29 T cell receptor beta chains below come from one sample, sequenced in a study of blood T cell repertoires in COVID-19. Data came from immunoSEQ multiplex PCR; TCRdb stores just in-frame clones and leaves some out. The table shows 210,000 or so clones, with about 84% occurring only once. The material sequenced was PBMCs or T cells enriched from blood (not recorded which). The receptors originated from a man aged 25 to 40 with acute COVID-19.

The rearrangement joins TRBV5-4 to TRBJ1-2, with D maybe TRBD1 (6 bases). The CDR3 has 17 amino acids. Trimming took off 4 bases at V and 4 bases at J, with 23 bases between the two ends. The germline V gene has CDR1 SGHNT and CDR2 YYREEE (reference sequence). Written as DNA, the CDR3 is TGTGCCAGCAGCGCACATGGGGGGGGCAGGGCGGCCTATGGCTACACCTTC. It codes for CASSAHGGGRAAYGYTF.

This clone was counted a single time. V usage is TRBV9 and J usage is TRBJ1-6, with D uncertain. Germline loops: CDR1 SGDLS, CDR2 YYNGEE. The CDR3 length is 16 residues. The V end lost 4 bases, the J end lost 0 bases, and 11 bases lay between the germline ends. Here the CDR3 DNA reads TGTGCCAGCAGCCACGAGAGGAGCTCCTATAATTCACCCCTCCACTTT. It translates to CASSHERSSYNSPLHF.

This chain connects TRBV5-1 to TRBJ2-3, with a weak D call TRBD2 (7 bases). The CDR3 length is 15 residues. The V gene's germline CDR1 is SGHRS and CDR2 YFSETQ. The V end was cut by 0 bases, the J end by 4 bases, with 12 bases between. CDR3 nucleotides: TGCGCCAGCAGCTTGGCGGCGGGGGCGGCAGATACGCAGTATTTT. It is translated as CASSLAAGAADTQYF.

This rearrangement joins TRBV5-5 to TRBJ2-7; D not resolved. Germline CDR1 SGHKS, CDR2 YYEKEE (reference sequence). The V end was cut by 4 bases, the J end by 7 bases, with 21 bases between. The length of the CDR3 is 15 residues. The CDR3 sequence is CASSRVHNTYVEQYF. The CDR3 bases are TGTGCCAGCAGCCGGGTTCATAATACCTACGTTGAGCAGTACTTC.

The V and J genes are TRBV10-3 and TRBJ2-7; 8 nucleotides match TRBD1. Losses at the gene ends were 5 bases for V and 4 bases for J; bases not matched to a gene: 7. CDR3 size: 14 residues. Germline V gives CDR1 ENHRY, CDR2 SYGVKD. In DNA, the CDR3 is TGTGCCATCAGTACAGACAGGGGAAGTTACGAGCAGTACTTC. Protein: CAISTDRGSYEQYF.

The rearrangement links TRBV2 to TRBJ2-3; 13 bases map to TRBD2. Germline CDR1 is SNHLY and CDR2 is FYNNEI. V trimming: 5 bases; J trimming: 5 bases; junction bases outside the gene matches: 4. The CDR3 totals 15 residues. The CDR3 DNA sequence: TGTGCCAGCAGTCTACTAGCGGGGGGGCAAGATACGCAGTATTTT. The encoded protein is CASSLLAGGQDTQYF.

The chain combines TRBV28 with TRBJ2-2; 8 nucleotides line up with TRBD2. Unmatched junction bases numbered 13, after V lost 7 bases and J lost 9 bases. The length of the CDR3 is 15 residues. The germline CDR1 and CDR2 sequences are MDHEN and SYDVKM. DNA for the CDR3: TGTGCCAGCAACCCCGGGGGGGGCCCTACCCGGGAGCTGTTTTTT. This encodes CASNPGGGPTRELFF.

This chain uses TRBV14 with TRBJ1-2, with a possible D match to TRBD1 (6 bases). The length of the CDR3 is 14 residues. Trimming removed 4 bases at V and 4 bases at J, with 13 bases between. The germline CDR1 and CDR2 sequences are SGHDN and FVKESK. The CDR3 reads CASSLPGVPYGYTF. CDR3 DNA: TGTGCCAGCAGCCTACCAGGGGTCCCCTATGGCTACACCTTC.

CDR3 nucleotides: TGTGCCTGGAGCCCAGTAGATACGCAGTATTTT. This encodes CAWSPVDTQYF. The V and J genes are TRBV30 and TRBJ2-3; D unresolved. Germline V gives CDR1 GTSNPN, CDR2 SVGIG (reference sequence). The CDR3 is made up of 11 amino acids. V gave up 3 bases and J gave up 5 bases, with 6 bases separating them.

In nucleotides, the CDR3 is TGTGCCAGCAGTGCCTCCTCCGGGACAGGGCGAGAAAAACTGTTTTTT. This translates into CASSASSGTGREKLFF. This chain joins TRBV2 and TRBJ1-4, with 9 bases that match TRBD1. The V segment lost 4 bases and the J segment 8 bases; nucleotides outside the gene matches: 11. CDR1 and CDR2 (germline): SNHLY, FYNNEI. The length of the CDR3 is 16 residues.

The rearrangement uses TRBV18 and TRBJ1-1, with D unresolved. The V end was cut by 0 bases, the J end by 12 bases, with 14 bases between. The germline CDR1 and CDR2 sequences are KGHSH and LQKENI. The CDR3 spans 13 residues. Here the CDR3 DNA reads TGTGCCAGCTCACCACCGGGAGGGATGGGAACTTTCTTT. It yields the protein CASSPPGGMGTFF.

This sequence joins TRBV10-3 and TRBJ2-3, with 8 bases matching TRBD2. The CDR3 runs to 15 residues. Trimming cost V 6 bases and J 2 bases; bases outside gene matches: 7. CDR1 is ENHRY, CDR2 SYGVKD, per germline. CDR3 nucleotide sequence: TGTGCCATCAGGGTTAGCGGGGCCTCCACAGATACGCAGTATTTT. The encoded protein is CAIRVSGASTDTQYF.

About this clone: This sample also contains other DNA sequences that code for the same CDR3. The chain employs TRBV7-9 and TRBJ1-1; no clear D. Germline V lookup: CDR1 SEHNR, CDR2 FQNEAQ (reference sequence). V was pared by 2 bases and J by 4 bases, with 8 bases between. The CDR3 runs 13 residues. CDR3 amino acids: CASSLSSGTEAFF. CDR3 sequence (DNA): TGTGCCAGCAGCTTATCCTCCGGCACTGAAGCTTTCTTT.

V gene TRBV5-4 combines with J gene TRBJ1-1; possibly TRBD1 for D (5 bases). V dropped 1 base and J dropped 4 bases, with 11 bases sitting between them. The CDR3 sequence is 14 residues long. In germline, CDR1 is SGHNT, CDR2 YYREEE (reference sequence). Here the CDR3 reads CASSLYQGPTEAFF. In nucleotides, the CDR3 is TGTGCCAGCAGCTTGTACCAGGGTCCCACTGAAGCTTTCTTT.

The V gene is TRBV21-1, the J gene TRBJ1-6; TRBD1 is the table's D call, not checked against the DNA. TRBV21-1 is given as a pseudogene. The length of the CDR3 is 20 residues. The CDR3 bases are TGTGCCAGCAGCACCGACAGGGGGCCCAGGTGGGACTCCTATAATTCACCCCTCCACTTT. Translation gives CASSTDRGPRWDSYNSPLHF.

This CDR3 reads CASSLVGEGEQYF. The CDR3 DNA reads as TGTGCCAGCAGCTTGGTAGGGGAGGGCGAGCAGTACTTC. The rearrangement uses TRBV13 and TRBJ2-7, with 7 nucleotides matching TRBD2. V shed 3 bases and J 6 bases; nucleotides not matched to a gene: 5. Germline CDR1 and CDR2: PRHDT and FYEKMQ (reference sequence). There are 13 residues in the CDR3.

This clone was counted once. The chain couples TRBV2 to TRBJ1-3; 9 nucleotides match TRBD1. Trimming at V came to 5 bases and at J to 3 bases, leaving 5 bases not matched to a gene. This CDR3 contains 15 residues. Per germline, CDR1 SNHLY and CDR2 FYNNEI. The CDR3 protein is CASSNRGLGGNTIYF. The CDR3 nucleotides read TGTGCCAGCAGTAACAGGGGGCTCGGTGGAAACACCATATATTTT.

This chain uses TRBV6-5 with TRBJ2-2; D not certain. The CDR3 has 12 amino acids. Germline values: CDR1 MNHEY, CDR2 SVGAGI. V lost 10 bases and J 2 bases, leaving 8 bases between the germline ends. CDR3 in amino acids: CATSTNTGELFF. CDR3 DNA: TGTGCCACTTCCACAAACACCGGGGAGCTGTTTTTT.

In DNA, the CDR3 is TGTGCCTGGAGTATCGGGGGCTATGGCTACACCTTC. Its protein is CAWSIGGYGYTF. The rearrangement links TRBV30 to TRBJ1-2, with D tentatively TRBD1 (5 bases). Germline V gene data show CDR1 as GTSNPN and CDR2 as SVGIG (reference sequence). The V end was cut by 2 bases, the J end by 4 bases, with 8 bases between. The length of the CDR3 is 12 residues. Based on the CDR3 plus reference TRBV30 and TRBJ1-2, the full variable domain is SQTIHQWPATLVQPVGSPLSLECTVEGTSNPNLYWYRQAAGRGLQLLFYSVGIGQISSEVPQNLSASRPQDRQFILSSKKLLLSDSGFYLCAWSIGGYGYTFGSGTRLTVV.

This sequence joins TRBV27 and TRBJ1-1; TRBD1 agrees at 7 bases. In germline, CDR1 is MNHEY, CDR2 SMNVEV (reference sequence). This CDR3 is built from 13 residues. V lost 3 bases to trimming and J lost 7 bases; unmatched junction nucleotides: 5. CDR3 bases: TGTGCCAGCAGTTTTAGCAGGGGGATTGAAGCTTTCTTT. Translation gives CASSFSRGIEAFF.

CDR3 residues: CASSERGQSFYGYTF. CDR3 nucleotide sequence: TGTGCCAGCAGTGAAAGGGGACAGTCTTTCTATGGCTACACCTTC. This chain links TRBV2 with TRBJ1-2, with 7 bases lining up with TRBD1. V shed 2 bases, J shed 4 bases, and the junction held 7 bases outside the gene matches. The CDR3 loop spans 15 amino acids. The germline CDR1 and CDR2 sequences are SNHLY and FYNNEI. Full variable domain (missing parts from reference TRBV2 and TRBJ1-2): EPEVTQTPSHQVTQMGQEVILRCVPISNHLYFYWYRQILGQKVEFLVSFYNNEISEKSEIFDDQFSVERPDGSNFTLKIRSTKLEDSAMYFCASSERGQSFYGYTFGSGTRLTVV.

The CDR3 nucleotides are TGTGCCAGCAGTCATTTAGTCCGGGAGGGACTGTTTTTT. This sequence encodes CASSHLVREGLFF. The gene calls are TRBV6-5 and TRBJ1-4; no definite D call. CDR3 length: 13 residues. CDR1 and CDR2 (germline): MNHEY, SVGAGI. The V end lost 5 bases, the J end lost 13 bases, and 17 bases lay between the germline ends.

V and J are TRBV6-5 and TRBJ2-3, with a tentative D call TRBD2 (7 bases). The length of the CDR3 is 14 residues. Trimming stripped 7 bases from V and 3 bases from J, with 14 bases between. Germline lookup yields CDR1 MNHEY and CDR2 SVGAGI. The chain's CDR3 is CASTGASGTDTQYF. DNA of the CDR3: TGTGCCAGCACGGGGGCTAGCGGTACAGATACGCAGTATTTT.

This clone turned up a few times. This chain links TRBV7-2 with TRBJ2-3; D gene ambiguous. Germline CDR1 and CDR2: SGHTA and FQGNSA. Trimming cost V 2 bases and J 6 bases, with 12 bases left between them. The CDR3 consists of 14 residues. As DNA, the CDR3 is TGTGCCAGCAGCTTACAACAGCCACCCGATACGCAGTATTTT. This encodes CASSLQQPPDTQYF.

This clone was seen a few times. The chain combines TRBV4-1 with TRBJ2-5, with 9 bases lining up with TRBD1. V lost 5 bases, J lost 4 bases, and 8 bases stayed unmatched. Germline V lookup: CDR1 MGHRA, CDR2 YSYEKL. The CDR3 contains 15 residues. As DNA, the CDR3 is TGCGCCAGCAGCGACAGACAGGGGGAAGGAGAGACCCAGTACTTC. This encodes CASSDRQGEGETQYF.

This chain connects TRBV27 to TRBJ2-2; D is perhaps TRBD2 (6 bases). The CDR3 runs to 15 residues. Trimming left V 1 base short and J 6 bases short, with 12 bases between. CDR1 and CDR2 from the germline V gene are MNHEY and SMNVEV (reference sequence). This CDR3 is CASSLWWRGAGELFF. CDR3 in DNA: TGTGCCAGCAGTTTATGGTGGCGGGGCGCCGGGGAGCTGTTTTTT.

The CDR3 DNA follows: TGTGCCACTAATAACAGGGGGCATGGCTACACCTTC. Its protein is CATNNRGHGYTF. V gene TRBV15 combines with J gene TRBJ1-2, with 9 positions matching TRBD1. The germline V gene encodes CDR1 LNHNV and CDR2 YYDKDF (reference sequence). V lost 9 bases and J lost 6; bases outside the gene matches: 5. The CDR3 is 12 residues long. The whole variable domain, filled in from reference TRBV15 and TRBJ1-2, reads DAMVIQNPRYQVTQFGKPVTLSCSQTLNHNVMYWYQQKSSQAPKLLFHYYDKDFNNEADTPDNFQSRRPNTSFCFLDIRSPGLGDTAMYLCATNNRGHGYTFGSGTRLTVV.

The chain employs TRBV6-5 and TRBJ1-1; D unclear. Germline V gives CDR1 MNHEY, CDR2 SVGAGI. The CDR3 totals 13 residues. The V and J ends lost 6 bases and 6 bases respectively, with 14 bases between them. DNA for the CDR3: TGTGCCAGCAGCCCAGTCGGGAGCGCTGAAGCTTTCTTT. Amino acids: CASSPVGSAEAFF.

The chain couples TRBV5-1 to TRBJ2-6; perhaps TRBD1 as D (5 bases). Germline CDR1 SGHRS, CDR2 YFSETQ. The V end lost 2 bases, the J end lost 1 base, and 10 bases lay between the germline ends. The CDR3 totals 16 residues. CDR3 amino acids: CASSLLAGSGANVLTF. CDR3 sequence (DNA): TGCGCCAGCAGCTTACTGGCAGGGTCTGGGGCCAACGTCCTGACTTTC.